This T cell receptor beta chain originates from a study of vaccination effects on CD4 cells after COVID-19. The protocol was immunoSEQ multiplex PCR, while the TCRdb copy is restricted to in-frame clones and leaves out a portion. The table lists roughly 41,000 clones, about 70% of them singletons, with approximately 8% in the top ten. This clone has just a few counts. What it binds is unknown. From germline, CDR1 is SEHNR and CDR2 FQNEAQ (reference sequence). The CDR3 totals 12 residues. Trimming stripped 5 bases from V and 6 bases from J, with 11 bases between. After more than 8 days in culture, the CD4+ T cells were isolated. Two doses of BNT162b2 or mRNA-1273 vaccine were administered to participants.

The rearrangement uses TRBV7-9 and TRBJ2-7; D tentatively reads TRBD1 or TRBD2 (5 bases each). This specimen consisted of CD4+ T cells from PBMCs cultured without peptide, obtained after COVID-19 vaccination. The sequence was collected from a human donor who received a COVID-19 vaccine. The DNA of the CDR3 is TGTGCCAGCAGCACCCCAGGGAGCGAGCAGTACTTC. Its translation is CASSTPGSEQYF.